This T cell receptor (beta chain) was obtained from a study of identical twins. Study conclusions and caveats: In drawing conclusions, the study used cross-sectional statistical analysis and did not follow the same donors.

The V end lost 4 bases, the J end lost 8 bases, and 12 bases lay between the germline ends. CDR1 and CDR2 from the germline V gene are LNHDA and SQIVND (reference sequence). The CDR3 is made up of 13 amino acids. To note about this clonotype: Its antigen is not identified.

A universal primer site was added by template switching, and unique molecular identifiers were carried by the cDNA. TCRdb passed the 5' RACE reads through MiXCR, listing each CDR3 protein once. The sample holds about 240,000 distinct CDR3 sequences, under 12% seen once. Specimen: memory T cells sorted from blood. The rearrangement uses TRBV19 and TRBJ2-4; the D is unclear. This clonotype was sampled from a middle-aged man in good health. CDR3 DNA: TGTGCCAGTAGTAGGACCTCTCAGGACATTCAGTACTTC. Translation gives CASSRTSQDIQYF.